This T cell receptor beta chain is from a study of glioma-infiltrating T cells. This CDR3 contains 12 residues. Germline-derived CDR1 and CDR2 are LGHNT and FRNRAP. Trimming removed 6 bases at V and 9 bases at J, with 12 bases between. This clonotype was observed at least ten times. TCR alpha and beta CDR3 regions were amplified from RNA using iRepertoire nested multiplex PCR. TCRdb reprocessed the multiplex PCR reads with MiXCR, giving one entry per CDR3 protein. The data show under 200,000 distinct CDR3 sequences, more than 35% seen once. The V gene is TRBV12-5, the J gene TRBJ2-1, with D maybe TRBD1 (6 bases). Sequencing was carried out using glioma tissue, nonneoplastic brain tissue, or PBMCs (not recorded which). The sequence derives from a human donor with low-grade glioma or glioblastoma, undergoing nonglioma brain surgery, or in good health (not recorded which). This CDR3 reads CASGFEGVEQFF. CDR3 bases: TGTGCTAGTGGATTTGAGGGGGTTGAGCAGTTCTTC. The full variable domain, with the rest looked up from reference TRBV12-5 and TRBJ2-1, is DARVTQTPRHKVTEMGQEVTMRCQPILGHNTVFWYRQTMMQGLELLAYFRNRAPLDDSGMPKDRFSAEMPDATLATLKIQPSEPRDSAVYFCASGFEGVEQFFGPGTRLTVL.